This TCR beta chain is drawn from a study of regulatory T cells in long-lasting Graves disease. Indicated time point: persistent/refractory GD, antithyroid drugs over 5 years with positive TRAb. PBMC RNA served as the TCR library source. The TCR beta library used iRepertoire HTBI primers with Arm-PCR amplification of CDR3. One entry per CDR3 protein, called by TCRdb with MiXCR from the multiplex PCR reads. The data hold 400,000 to 500,000 distinct CDR3 sequences, with roughly a fifth observed a single time. The specimen was peripheral blood mononuclear cells (PBMCs), collected when the disease was refractory, from a patient treated with antithyroid drugs. This sequence originates from a female donor with Graves disease.

The CDR3 region is CASSVQGPGTEAFF. The DNA for the CDR3 is TGTGCCAGCAGTGTTCAGGGGCCGGGGACTGAAGCTTTCTTT. V and J are TRBV25-1 and TRBJ1-1; TRBD1 is a possible D gene (6 bases). V lost 4 bases and J lost 5, with 14 bases in between. Germline V lookup: CDR1 MGHDK, CDR2 SYGVNS. The CDR3 consists of 14 residues.